The 25 T cell receptor beta chains below were found in one sample sequenced in a study of cytomegalovirus exposure and HLA in healthy donors. PCR involved 60 Vbeta and 13 Jbeta primers. Profiling relied on immunoSEQ multiplex PCR, and the TCRdb table lists in-frame clones only, not all of them. Seen here are around 130,000 clones, around 79% observed once, and the top ten hold around 2.1%. Sequenced sample: PBMCs. Receptors originate from a woman in her 40s in good health and CMV-seropositive.

The chain uses TRBV11-2 and TRBJ1-1, with D perhaps matching TRBD1 (5 bases). This CDR3 has 13 residues. Trimming pared 2 bases from V and 10 bases from J, leaving 14 bases between. Germline CDR1 is SGHAT and CDR2 is FQNNGV. Here the CDR3 DNA reads TGTGCCAGCAGCTTAAGGGGTTCATTACGAGCTTTCTTT. It translates to CASSLRGSLRAFF.

J is TRBJ1-3 and V is TRBV29-1, with 7 bases lining up with TRBD1. V lost 7 bases, J lost 2 bases, and 2 bases stayed unmatched. The germline CDR1 and CDR2 sequences are SQVTM and ANQGSEA. CDR3 length: 12 amino acids. CDR3 bases: TGCAGCGCCACAGGGGCTGGAAACACCATATATTTT. Translating it yields CSATGAGNTIYF.

J is TRBJ2-2 and V is TRBV2; D gene uncertain. The CDR3 runs 14 residues. The V gene's germline CDR1 is SNHLY and CDR2 FYNNEI. Trimming pared 4 bases from V and 5 bases from J, leaving 11 bases between. The CDR3 here is CASSVATRTGELFF. The CDR3 DNA follows: TGTGCCAGCAGTGTCGCCACGAGGACCGGGGAGCTGTTTTTT.

The chain recombines TRBV5-1 with TRBJ2-5; 10 nucleotides align to TRBD1. The CDR3 is 15 amino acids. V shed 4 bases and J 0 bases; nucleotides not matched to a gene: 3. Germline V lookup: CDR1 SGHRS, CDR2 YFSETQ. In DNA, the CDR3 is TGCGCCAGCAGCAACGGACAGGGGGACCAAGAGACCCAGTACTTC. This sequence encodes CASSNGQGDQETQYF.

On this clone: Germline and junction disagree at one end, which may indicate a read error. The identical CDR3 is also encoded by other nucleotide sequences in the sample. The chain recombines TRBV9 with TRBJ2-5; the match to TRBD1 covers 10 bases. CDR1 is SGDLS and CDR2 is YYNGEE in the germline V gene. The CDR3 totals 15 residues. CDR3 loop: CASSARQGARETQYF. As DNA, the CDR3 is TGTGCCAGCAGCGCAAGACAGGGGGCGCGAGAGACTCAGTACTTC.

The V and J genes are TRBV5-1 and TRBJ2-7; 8 nucleotides agree with TRBD1. After removal of 5 bases from V and 1 base from J, the junction contained 5 bases not matched to a gene. The germline CDR1 and CDR2 sequences are SGHRS and YFSETQ. There are 14 residues in the CDR3. The CDR3 DNA is TGCGCCAGCAGAGGGGGACAGGCGTCCTACGAGCAGTACTTC. Protein: CASRGGQASYEQYF.

V and J are TRBV4-1 and TRBJ1-5; 8 bases match TRBD1. With 1 base clipped from V and 2 bases from J, the junction kept 1 base outside the gene matches. Germline loops: CDR1 MGHRA, CDR2 YSYEKL. The CDR3 has 15 residues. CDR3 protein: CASSQGGQGNQPQHF. The CDR3, as DNA: TGCGCCAGCAGCCAAGGGGGACAGGGCAATCAGCCCCAGCATTTT.

V and J are TRBV30 and TRBJ2-1; 12 nucleotides line up with TRBD2. J lost 7 bases, V lost 3 bases, and 4 bases had no gene match. Germline loops: CDR1 GTSNPN, CDR2 SVGIG (reference sequence). The CDR3 sequence is 14 residues long. CDR3 sequence reads: CAWRLAGGKNEQFF. The CDR3, as DNA: TGTGCCTGGAGACTAGCGGGAGGCAAGAATGAGCAGTTCTTC.

The chain recombines TRBV5-1 with TRBJ2-7; D remains ambiguous. The V gene lost 4 bases and the J gene lost 0 bases, with 14 bases spanning the gap. CDR3 length: 15 amino acids. The germline V gene has CDR1 SGHRS and CDR2 YFSETQ. Written as DNA, the CDR3 is TGCGCCAGCAGCACCGCCCTGACTTACTCCTACGAGCAGTACTTC. Translated, it gives CASSTALTYSYEQYF.

V gene TRBV7-2 combines with J gene TRBJ1-6; TRBD1 matches 9 bases. The CDR3 length is 15 residues. CDR1 is SGHTA, CDR2 FQGNSA, per germline. Trimming cost V 5 bases and J 9 bases; bases outside gene matches: 8. This chain's CDR3 is CASSAQGALGSPLHF. For the CDR3, the DNA is TGTGCCAGCAGCGCACAGGGGGCGTTGGGTTCACCCCTCCACTTT.

The gene calls are TRBV6-5 and TRBJ1-2; 9 nucleotides match TRBD1. The trim removed 6 bases at V and 2 bases at J, leaving 1 base unmatched. Germline CDR1 MNHEY, CDR2 SVGAGI. CDR3 length: 13 residues. The CDR3: CASSGQGNYGYTF. CDR3 bases: TGTGCCAGCAGCGGACAGGGGAACTATGGCTACACCTTC.

This clone was counted a single time. The gene calls are TRBV9 and TRBJ1-1; D is possibly TRBD1 (5 bases). Trimming left V 3 bases short and J 1 base short, with 16 bases between. CDR1 SGDLS and CDR2 YYNGEE come from the germline V gene. The CDR3 runs 16 residues. The CDR3 spells CASSAQGGQSNTEAFF. In DNA, the CDR3 is TGTGCCAGCAGCGCCCAGGGTGGGCAGTCGAACACTGAAGCTTTCTTT. The full variable domain, its missing parts supplied by reference TRBV9 and TRBJ1-1, is DSGVTQTPKHLITATGQRVTLRCSPRSGDLSVYWYQQSLDQGLQFLIQYYNGEERAKGNILERFSAQQFPDLHSELNLSSLELGDSALYFCASSAQGGQSNTEAFFGQGTRLTVV.

CDR3 nucleotide sequence: TGTGCCAGCAGTTCTCCCCGGGACAGGGGGCGAGGTAATGAAAAACTGTTTTTT. As protein: CASSSPRDRGRGNEKLFF. This chain links TRBV28 with TRBJ1-4; TRBD1 matches 12 bases. J lost 4 bases, V lost 4 bases, and 10 bases had no gene match. This CDR3 contains 18 residues. CDR1 and CDR2 from the germline V gene are MDHEN and SYDVKM.

The chain has TRBV18 and TRBJ2-3; weak D call: TRBD2 (6 bases). This CDR3 region has 13 residues. CDR1 KGHSH and CDR2 LQKENI come from the germline V gene. The V end lost 3 bases, the J end lost 8 bases, and 12 bases lay between the germline ends. In DNA form, the CDR3 reads TGTGCCAGCTCACCGCCCGGGGGAGGTACGCAGTATTTT. It specifies CASSPPGGGTQYF. Looking up the rest from reference TRBV18 and TRBJ2-3 gives the full variable domain: NAGVMQNPRHLVRRRGQEARLRCSPMKGHSHVYWYRQLPEEGLKFMVYLQKENIIDESGMPKERFSAEFPKEGPSILRIQQVVRGDSAAYFCASSPPGGGTQYFGPGTRLTVL.

The chain uses TRBV5-1 and TRBJ2-7, with 9 bases lining up with TRBD1. CDR3 length equals 15 residues. Germline V gene lookup returns CDR1 SGHRS and CDR2 YFSETQ. Losses at the gene ends were 0 bases for V and 6 bases for J; bases not matched to a gene: 7. Here the CDR3 DNA reads TGCGCCAGCAGCTTGGAAGGACAGGGGAGGTCCGAGCAGTACTTC. It encodes CASSLEGQGRSEQYF.

This clone was detected only a few times. The junction and the germline gene differ at one end; a read error may be behind it. The chain is built from TRBV11-2 and TRBJ2-2; 7 nucleotides agree with TRBD1. Germline V gene lookup returns CDR1 SGHAT and CDR2 FQNNGV. The CDR3 runs 16 residues. CDR3 DNA: TGCGCCAGCAGAGATCGACAGGGAGTTAGCACCGGGGAGCTGTTTTTT. Its translation is CASRDRQGVSTGELFF.

This clone was detected only once. The chain combines TRBV7-2 with TRBJ2-5, with 9 positions matching TRBD2. The length of the CDR3 is 16 residues. V dropped 7 bases and J dropped 5; count of bases not matched to a gene: 14. The germline V gene has CDR1 SGHTA and CDR2 FQGNSA. This CDR3 reads CASNQLPGLARETQYF. DNA of the CDR3: TGTGCCAGCAACCAACTCCCGGGACTAGCTCGGGAGACCCAGTACTTC. Filled out from reference TRBV7-2 and TRBJ2-5, the complete variable domain reads GAGVSQSPSNKVTEKGKDVELRCDPISGHTALYWYRQSLGQGLEFLIYFQGNSAPDKSGLPSDRFSAERTGGSVSTLTIQRTQQEDSAVYLCASNQLPGLARETQYFGPGTRLLVL.

J is TRBJ2-7 and V is TRBV7-2, with D unclear. Trimming cost V 5 bases and J 0 bases, with 8 bases left between them. Germline-derived CDR1 and CDR2 are SGHTA and FQGNSA. The CDR3 totals 13 residues. The CDR3 reads CASSVPNSYEQYF. The CDR3 DNA follows: TGTGCCAGCAGCGTCCCTAACTCCTACGAGCAGTACTTC.

The V call is TRBV19, the J call TRBJ2-1; TRBD2 matches 8 bases. Trimming removed 0 bases from V and 3 bases from J; junction bases left unmatched: 10. The CDR3 loop spans 18 amino acids. The germline gives CDR1 LNHDA, CDR2 SQIVND (reference sequence). The CDR3 bases are TGTGCCAGTAGTATAGATGGAGGGGAACTAGCGGTCTACAATGAGCAGTTCTTC. Translated, it gives CASSIDGGELAVYNEQFF.

This clone was seen only a few times. The chain employs TRBV5-1 and TRBJ2-1; TRBD2 agrees at 10 bases. CDR1 is SGHRS and CDR2 is YFSETQ in the germline V gene. The V gene end was trimmed by 7 bases and the J gene end by 5 bases; junction bases not matched to a gene: 3. CDR3 length equals 13 residues. CDR3 bases: TGCGCCAGCGCCGGGACTAGCGACAATGAGCAGTTCTTC. This translates into CASAGTSDNEQFF.

The rearrangement uses TRBV5-4 and TRBJ1-1; D may be TRBD1 (5 bases). This CDR3 spans 14 amino acids. Trimming cost V 4 bases and J 1 base, with 11 bases left between them. Germline lookup yields CDR1 SGHNT and CDR2 YYREEE (reference sequence). The CDR3 nucleotides read TGTGCCAGCAGCGGGTTGGGGGGGAACACTGAAGCTTTCTTT. Translating it yields CASSGLGGNTEAFF.

In this sample, this clone turned up a few times. The chain employs TRBV9 and TRBJ1-1; TRBD1 aligns across 7 bases. The length of the CDR3 is 13 residues. The ends lost 4 bases at V and 9 bases at J; junction bases unmatched: 9. From germline, CDR1 is SGDLS and CDR2 YYNGEE. The CDR3 nucleotides are TGTGCCAGCAGCTCCGGGACAGAGGCTAAAGCTTTCTTT. Translated, it gives CASSSGTEAKAFF.

V gene TRBV11-3 combines with J gene TRBJ2-7; the D gene is possibly TRBD1 (7 bases). V lost 5 bases and J 4 bases, leaving 18 bases between the germline ends. The germline V gene encodes CDR1 SGHNT and CDR2 YENEEA. The CDR3 loop spans 15 amino acids. This CDR3 is CASSPGGGGSYEQYF. The CDR3 DNA reads as TGTGCCAGCAGCCCCGGCGGAGGGGGCAGTTACGAGCAGTACTTC. The variable domain in full, completed from reference TRBV11-3 and TRBJ2-7, reads EAGVVQSPRYKIIEKKQPVAFWCNPISGHNTLYWYLQNLGQGPELLIRYENEEAVDDSQLPKDRFSAERLKGVDSTLKIQPAELGDSAVYLCASSPGGGGSYEQYFGPGTRLTVT.

V is TRBV20-1 and J is TRBJ1-2; possibly TRBD1 for D (5 bases). The V end was cut by 6 bases, the J end by 10 bases, with 12 bases between. There are 10 residues in the CDR3. Germline CDR1 reads DFQATT; CDR2 reads SNEGSKA (reference sequence). This CDR3 reads CSALQVPYTF. Here the CDR3 DNA reads TGCAGTGCCTTACAGGTGCCCTACACCTTC.

CDR3 in amino acids: CASSVQGAGNTIYF. CDR3 nucleotides: TGTGCCAGCAGTGTGCAGGGGGCTGGAAACACCATATATTTT. This chain links TRBV25-1 with TRBJ1-3; 7 positions agree with TRBD1. This CDR3 is 14 amino acids long. J lost 2 bases, V lost 4 bases, and 2 bases had no gene match. Germline V gene lookup returns CDR1 MGHDK and CDR2 SYGVNS.